This T cell receptor beta chain was retrieved from a study of shared clonotypes between healthy human individuals. Looking at the study overall: Donors, aged 18 to 49, were a couple of women and three men.

It was at deep level that the assay was run. Measured with immunoSEQ multiplex PCR; TCRdb has only the in-frame clones, and not every one. Of 2 million to 2.5 million clones in the sample, about 94% were seen once. Only Caucasian adults living in Nashville, Tennessee made up the donor group. Investigators divided CD4+ cells into CD45RA+ naive and CD45RA-negative memory subsets. With 3 bases removed from V and 7 bases from J, the gap between germline ends came to 12 bases. Looked up from germline, CDR1 is SGHTA and CDR2 is FQGNSA. The CDR3 runs to 13 residues. The sequenced sample consisted of naive CD4+ T cells sorted from blood. Subset reported: CD45RA+ positively selected. J is TRBJ1-2 and V is TRBV7-2, with a weak D call TRBD1 (6 bases). The receptor was isolated from a man aged 18-30 years in good health. This CDR3 reads CASSLGRGGGYTF. CDR3 nucleotides: TGTGCCAGCAGCTTGGGCAGGGGTGGTGGCTACACCTTC.